The 30 T cell receptor beta chains in this list originate from one sample, sequenced in a study of identical twins. Each CDR3 protein gets one entry after TCRdb re-called the 5' RACE reads with MiXCR. The data hold around 280,000 distinct CDR3 sequences, with more than 6.5% observed a single time. A further study also used this sample, focusing on yellow fever vaccine responses in identical twins.

Sample: memory (CD45RO+) T cells sorted from blood. Receptors originate from a woman younger than 35 in good health.

In this sample, this clonotype turned up a few times. The CDR3 reads CASSPTPTNSGIQYF. The CDR3 DNA follows: TGTGCCAGCAGCCCCACCCCGACTAACTCTGGGATTCAGTACTTC. The chain joins TRBV7-2 to TRBJ2-4, with D possibly being TRBD2 (5 bases). V lost 5 bases to trimming and J lost 10 bases, with 21 bases between them. Germline CDR1 and CDR2: SGHTA and FQGNSA. The CDR3 covers 15 residues.

The V call is TRBV12-3 or TRBV12-4, the J call TRBJ2-1, with 8 bases aligning to TRBD1. CDR3 length equals 15 residues. The V segment lost 7 bases and the J segment 1 base; nucleotides outside the gene matches: 6. CDR3 amino acids: CASTKQGVSYNEQFF. As DNA, the CDR3 is TGTGCCAGCACCAAACAGGGGGTTTCCTACAATGAGCAGTTCTTC.

This clonotype was counted many times. V usage is TRBV5-1 and J usage is TRBJ1-2; D unresolved. V dropped 5 bases and J dropped 4 bases, with 12 bases sitting between them. Germline CDR1 reads SGHRS; CDR2 reads YFSETQ. This CDR3 is built from 13 residues. This CDR3 is CASRGSGIYGYTF. DNA of the CDR3: TGCGCCAGCAGAGGGAGTGGGATCTATGGCTACACCTTC.

This clonotype occurred a few times. The V gene is TRBV20-1, the J gene TRBJ1-1, with TRBD1 identical over 11 bases. The junction had 2 bases not matched to a gene; V was cut back by 4 bases and J by 1 base. The CDR3 spans 14 residues. Germline V CDR1 and CDR2: DFQATT, SNEGSKA (reference sequence). The DNA for the CDR3 is TGCAGTGCTACCGGGACAGGGGGGAACACTGAAGCTTTCTTT. It translates to CSATGTGGNTEAFF.

At least ten counts were recorded for this clonotype. V is TRBV4-2 and J is TRBJ1-6; no clear D. The CDR3 is 14 amino acids. The ends were cut back, 1 base at V and 9 bases at J, with 10 bases in the middle. Germline CDR1 and CDR2: LGHNA and YNFKEQ. The CDR3 here is CASSQAVASSPLHF. The CDR3 region has the DNA TGTGCCAGCAGCCAAGCTGTAGCTAGTTCACCCCTCCACTTT.

The chain employs TRBV15 and TRBJ2-5; weak D call: TRBD2 (6 bases). CDR3 length equals 14 residues. CDR1 is LNHNV and CDR2 is YYDKDF in the germline V gene (reference sequence). Trimming left V 6 bases short and J 5 bases short, with 16 bases between. This CDR3 reads CATRGRGSDETQYF. DNA of the CDR3: TGTGCCACCAGGGGACGGGGGAGTGACGAGACCCAGTACTTC.

The gene calls are TRBV10-3 and TRBJ2-2; D gene unclear. This CDR3 is built from 14 residues. Germline values: CDR1 ENHRY, CDR2 SYGVKD. Between the trimmed V and J ends, which lost 4 bases and 6 bases, there was a span of 12 bases. CDR3 residues: CAISANQAPGELFF. CDR3 nucleotides: TGTGCCATCAGTGCGAATCAAGCCCCCGGGGAGCTGTTTTTT.

This chain connects TRBV2 to TRBJ2-7; the D gene is possibly TRBD1 (5 bases). The germline V and J ends were trimmed by 8 bases and 3 bases, with 11 bases remaining between them. This CDR3 contains 12 residues. Germline CDR1 and CDR2: SNHLY and FYNNEI. Here the CDR3 reads CASGLQVYEQYV. The CDR3 coding sequence is TGTGCCAGCGGGTTACAGGTCTACGAGCAGTACGTC.

Notes on this clonotype: Possible read error: a much larger clone is one base away. This chain uses TRBV11-2 with TRBJ1-2; 8 positions agree with TRBD1. This CDR3 spans 15 amino acids. Germline V gives CDR1 SGHAT, CDR2 FQNNGV. The CDR3 protein is CASSFTGTGNCGYTF. The CDR3 region has the DNA TGTGCCAGCAGCTTCACCGGGACAGGCAACTGTGGCTACACCTTC.

In its sample, this clonotype was seen a few times. The rearrangement joins TRBV7-9 to TRBJ2-6; 8 bases align to TRBD1. The CDR3 runs to 17 residues. Looked up from germline, CDR1 is SEHNR and CDR2 is FQNEAQ (reference sequence). V was clipped by 8 bases and J by 0 bases; unmatched bases: 9. The DNA of the CDR3 is TGTGCCAGCGGCAGGGGGCAAGGTGGCTCTGGGGCCAACGTCCTGACTTTC. Residues: CASGRGQGGSGANVLTF. Using reference TRBV7-9 and TRBJ2-6 for the parts outside the CDR3, the full variable domain is DTGVSQNPRHKITKRGQNVTFRCDPISEHNRLYWYRQTLGQGPEFLTYFQNEAQLEKSRLLSDRFSAERPKGSFSTLEIQRTEQGDSAMYLCASGRGQGGSGANVLTFGAGSRLTVL.

The rearrangement links TRBV6-5 to TRBJ2-5, with 14 nucleotides matching TRBD2. With 3 bases clipped from V and 4 bases from J, the junction kept 7 bases outside the gene matches. CDR1 MNHEY and CDR2 SVGAGI come from the germline V gene. The CDR3 totals 17 residues. The DNA of the CDR3 is TGTGCCAGCAGTTATTACGGGACTAGCGGGGGTCGAGAGACCCAGTACTTC. Translation: CASSYYGTSGGRETQYF.

This chain joins TRBV6-4 and TRBJ1-2; 12 bases match TRBD1. The CDR3 loop spans 16 amino acids. In germline, CDR1 is MRHNA, CDR2 SNTAGT. The ends lost 5 bases at V and 8 bases at J; junction bases unmatched: 12. The CDR3 reads CASSTVPGQGATGYTF. The CDR3 nucleotides read TGTGCCAGCAGTACCGTCCCGGGACAGGGGGCGACCGGCTACACCTTC.

The sample holds a few counts of this clonotype. This chain joins TRBV6-2 or TRBV6-3 and TRBJ2-7; 14 bases match TRBD2. Germline V gene lookup returns CDR1 MNHEY and CDR2 SVGEGT. The CDR3 extends over 20 amino acids. After removal of 2 bases from V and 2 bases from J, the junction contained 14 bases not matched to a gene. The CDR3 reads CASSYPHGTSGRYPTYEQYF. In nucleotides, the CDR3 is TGTGCCAGCAGTTACCCTCATGGGACTAGCGGGAGATACCCAACCTACGAGCAGTACTTC.

The V call is TRBV6-1, the J call TRBJ1-2, with 10 bases that match TRBD1. Germline CDR1 is MNHNS and CDR2 is SASEGT. The junction had 7 bases not matched to a gene; V was cut back by 6 bases and J by 3 bases. The CDR3 runs 15 residues. For the CDR3, the DNA is TGTGCCAGCAGCAAACGGACAGGGGGGGACTATGGCTACACCTTC. It translates to CASSKRTGGDYGYTF.

This clonotype was detected only a few times. The CDR3 sequence: CASSYSIGQTKNIQYF. The DNA of the CDR3 is TGTGCCAGCAGTTACTCGATTGGCCAGACCAAAAACATTCAGTACTTC. The chain has TRBV6-2 or TRBV6-3 and TRBJ2-4; the D is unclear. CDR1 is MNHEY, CDR2 SVGEGT, per germline. The CDR3 totals 16 residues. V lost 0 bases to trimming and J lost 2 bases, with 11 bases between them.

The chain joins TRBV7-9 to TRBJ1-4; possibly TRBD1 for D (6 bases). CDR3 length: 13 amino acids. The germline CDR1 and CDR2 sequences are SEHNR and FQNEAQ (reference sequence). V lost 6 bases to trimming and J lost 7 bases, with 12 bases between them. CDR3 amino acids: CASSYETGEKLFF. The CDR3 region has the DNA TGTGCCAGCAGTTACGAGACAGGTGAAAAACTGTTTTTT.

This clonotype appeared a few times. This chain connects TRBV29-1 to TRBJ1-5; 8 bases are shared with TRBD1. This CDR3 has 13 amino acids. Germline trimming cut 6 bases from V and 5 bases from J; bases unmatched to any gene: 6. Germline lookup yields CDR1 SQVTM and CDR2 ANQGSEA. This CDR3 reads CSVKGQGDQPQHF. For the CDR3, the DNA is TGCAGCGTGAAAGGACAGGGAGATCAGCCCCAGCATTTT.

V is TRBV12-3 or TRBV12-4 and J is TRBJ2-6, with D unclear. The CDR3 covers 16 residues. The germline V and J ends were trimmed by 1 base and 0 bases, with 7 bases remaining between them. In DNA form, the CDR3 reads TGTGCCAGCAGTTTAGAAAAGACCTCTGGGGCCAACGTCCTGACTTTC. Translating gives CASSLEKTSGANVLTF.

DNA for the CDR3: TGTGCCAGTAGTATAAGAGGAAACACCATATATTTT. The encoded protein is CASSIRGNTIYF. The V call is TRBV19, the J call TRBJ1-3; D is uncertain. V was shortened by 2 bases and J by 4 bases, with 3 bases between the two germline ends. There are 12 residues in the CDR3. From germline, CDR1 is LNHDA and CDR2 SQIVND (reference sequence).

The chain combines TRBV7-9 with TRBJ2-6; D is ambiguous. Trimming removed 1 base from V and 1 base from J, with 5 bases in between. The CDR3 contains 15 residues. Per the germline V gene, CDR1 is SEHNR and CDR2 is FQNEAQ (reference sequence). CDR3 residues: CASSLGISGANVLTF. For the CDR3, the DNA is TGTGCCAGCAGCTTAGGCATTTCTGGGGCCAACGTCCTGACTTTC.

This clonotype appeared a few times. The V gene is TRBV14, the J gene TRBJ2-7; the match to TRBD2 covers 11 bases. Per germline, CDR1 SGHDN and CDR2 FVKESK. The trim removed 5 bases at V and 7 bases at J, leaving 10 bases unmatched. The CDR3 runs to 15 residues. The CDR3, as DNA: TGTGCCAGCAGCTACATGACTAGCGGGGTTTGTGAGCAGTACGTC. This codes for CASSYMTSGVCEQYV.

This clonotype occurred a few times. The CDR3 protein is CSASTGGLSDTQYF. CDR3 DNA: TGCAGTGCATCGACAGGGGGCCTGTCGGATACGCAGTATTTT. The J gene is TRBJ2-3, the V gene TRBV20-1; TRBD1 aligns across 10 bases. Germline V gene lookup returns CDR1 DFQATT and CDR2 SNEGSKA (reference sequence). V was clipped by 6 bases and J by 6 bases; unmatched bases: 9. The length of the CDR3 is 14 residues.

This chain joins TRBV6-1 and TRBJ2-1; 11 bases align to TRBD2. CDR3 length: 16 residues. V shed 2 bases and J 8 bases; nucleotides not matched to a gene: 8. Germline CDR1 MNHNS, CDR2 SASEGT. The CDR3 nucleotides are TGTGCCAGCAGTGAAAGGGTAGCGGGGGGGCCCGATGAGCAGTTCTTC. Its protein product is CASSERVAGGPDEQFF.

This clonotype has only one observation. The chain is built from TRBV18 and TRBJ2-3; 8 bases are a match to TRBD2. V shed 3 bases and J 5 bases; nucleotides not matched to a gene: 13. The CDR3 length is 17 residues. CDR1 KGHSH and CDR2 LQKENI come from the germline V gene. In DNA form, the CDR3 reads TGTGCCAGCTCACCTAGGGAGGTAGCGGGACGTCAAGATACGCAGTATTTT. Protein product: CASSPREVAGRQDTQYF.

This clonotype was found a few times. This chain links TRBV7-9 with TRBJ2-7; the D call may be TRBD1 or TRBD2 (5 bases each). V lost 4 bases to trimming and J lost 6 bases, with 10 bases between them. The CDR3 is 12 residues long. The germline V gene has CDR1 SEHNR and CDR2 FQNEAQ (reference sequence). As DNA, the CDR3 is TGTGCCAGCAGCTCAGGGACGGCCGAGCAGTACGTC. Amino acids: CASSSGTAEQYV.

This clonotype appeared a single time. This clone may be a read error of a much larger clone one base away. V gene TRBV10-3 combines with J gene TRBJ2-6, with 12 bases matching TRBD2. The trim removed 5 bases at V and 3 bases at J, leaving 11 bases unmatched. CDR3 length equals 19 residues. From germline, CDR1 is ENHRY and CDR2 SYGVKD. The CDR3 loop reads CAISLRTSGINGGANVLTF. CDR3 sequence (DNA): TGTGCCATCAGTCTGAGGACTAGCGGGATAAACGGTGGGGCCAACGTCCTGACTTTC.

This chain links TRBV11-2 with TRBJ2-7; tentatively, D is TRBD1 (6 bases). The germline gives CDR1 SGHAT, CDR2 FQNNGV. V shed 5 bases and J shed 5 bases, with 10 bases lying between them. The CDR3 has 12 residues. The CDR3 sequence is CASSPDRNEQYF. The CDR3 DNA is TGTGCCAGCAGCCCTGACAGGAACGAGCAGTACTTC.

The chain is built from TRBV6-1 and TRBJ2-7; the match to TRBD2 covers 9 bases. The junction had 9 bases not matched to a gene; V was cut back by 1 base and J by 5 bases. This CDR3 region has 16 residues. Per germline, CDR1 MNHNS and CDR2 SASEGT. DNA for the CDR3: TGTGCCAGCAGTGAAGTAGAGGCGGGAGGGAGAAACGAGCAGTACTTC. This codes for CASSEVEAGGRNEQYF.

The rearrangement joins TRBV12-5 to TRBJ2-7, with 9 positions matching TRBD1. Germline V gene lookup returns CDR1 LGHNT and CDR2 FRNRAP. The J segment lost 2 bases and the V segment lost 5 bases, leaving 16 bases of the junction unmatched. The CDR3 runs to 18 residues. The DNA for the CDR3 is TGTGCTAGTGGTGCCGGGACAGGGTCTTATCCTCCTACCTACGAGCAGTACTTC. Protein product: CASGAGTGSYPPTYEQYF. Together with reference TRBV12-5 and TRBJ2-7, the CDR3 gives the full variable domain: DARVTQTPRHKVTEMGQEVTMRCQPILGHNTVFWYRQTMMQGLELLAYFRNRAPLDDSGMPKDRFSAEMPDATLATLKIQPSEPRDSAVYFCASGAGTGSYPPTYEQYFGPGTRLTVT.

The table lists this clonotype with many counts. This chain uses TRBV2 with TRBJ2-1; 8 bases align to TRBD2. The J segment lost 8 bases and the V segment lost 6 bases, leaving 15 bases of the junction unmatched. The CDR3 runs 16 residues. Germline values: CDR1 SNHLY, CDR2 FYNNEI. The CDR3 loop is CASRSGREGLGYEQFF. The CDR3 DNA is TGTGCCAGCAGGTCCGGTCGGGAGGGCCTCGGCTATGAGCAGTTCTTC.